The present TCR beta chain was sequenced within a study of blood T cell repertoires in COVID-19. Overall study context: The United States, Italy and Spain supplied acute and convalescent COVID-19 samples. T cells, B-cell-depleted T cells, or PBMCs supplied cDNA or gDNA.

The repertoire was sequenced with immunoSEQ multiplex PCR; TCRdb's copy has only in-frame clones and lacks some. The sample yields 140,000 to 150,000 clones, around 81% seen once. CDR3 length: 14 amino acids. Per the germline V gene, CDR1 is MDHEN and CDR2 is SYDVKM. The ends lost 5 bases at V and 6 bases at J; junction bases unmatched: 7. The sequence derives from a human donor in a cohort sampled during active COVID-19. The sequencing sample was made of peripheral blood. The J gene is TRBJ1-5, the V gene TRBV28; 7 nucleotides line up with TRBD1. The CDR3 loop reads CASSNDRATQPQHF. CDR3 sequence (DNA): TGTGCCAGCAGTAACGACAGGGCCACTCAGCCCCAGCATTTT. The full variable domain, its missing parts supplied by reference TRBV28 and TRBJ1-5, is DVKVTQSSRYLVKRTGEKVFLECVQDMDHENMFWYRQDPGLGLRLIYFSYDVKMKEKGDIPEGYSVSREKKERFSLILESASTNQTSMYLCASSNDRATQPQHFGDGTRLSIL.